This entry describes one T cell receptor beta chain. Its matching antigen is unknown. The second PCR ran about 6 to 11 cycles with a sample-barcoded 5' primer and J-beta primers. One entry per CDR3 protein, called by TCRdb with MiXCR from the 5' RACE reads. The sample has about 760,000 distinct CDR3 sequences; roughly 25% are singletons. The record originates from a study of blood T cells in healthy people across ages. Overall study context: Through template switching, about one barcoded beta molecule was captured per two T cells, as measured in model experiments. Study outcomes and limitations: Age brought a roughly linear fall in TCR beta diversity measured per million T cells.

The CDR3 spans 15 residues. The germline CDR1 and CDR2 sequences are SGHRS and YFSETQ. The junction had 6 bases not matched to a gene; V was cut back by 7 bases and J by 2 bases. The sample was also reused in another study, on T cells of mothers and their children.

The specimen sequenced was blood. The J gene is TRBJ2-1, the V gene TRBV5-1; TRBD2 agrees at 10 bases. The sequence was obtained from a boy aged 5-17 years in good health. The CDR3 here is CASCSSGSAYNEQFF. The CDR3 coding sequence is TGCGCCAGCTGTTCTAGCGGGAGCGCCTACAATGAGCAGTTCTTC. Looking up the rest from reference TRBV5-1 and TRBJ2-1 gives the full variable domain: KAGVTQTPRYLIKTRGQQVTLSCSPISGHRSVSWYQQTPGQGLQFLFEYFSETQRNKGNFPGRFSGRQFSNSRSEMNVSTLELGDSALYLCASCSSGSAYNEQFFGPGTRLTVL.